This T cell receptor beta chain was sequenced for a study of cytomegalovirus exposure and HLA in healthy donors. The PCR employed 60 Vbeta primers together with 13 Jbeta primers. The table came from immunoSEQ multiplex PCR; TCRdb's copy has only in-frame clones and leaves some out. The sample includes under 200,000 clones, roughly 77% of them seen just once. General study results and limits: A previous analysis found most TCR beta V segments productive roughly 87% or roughly 30% of the time.

Comment on this clone: The target antigen is unknown.

The CDR3 has 15 residues. The germline CDR1 and CDR2 sequences are SGHVS and FNYEAQ. The chain is built from TRBV7-6 and TRBJ2-5, with TRBD2 matching over 8 bases. The J call may be wrong; the DNA end is better matched by TRBJ2-7. Sequenced sample: PBMCs. This receptor was obtained from a man aged 45-60 years in good health and CMV-seropositive. The CDR3 region is CASSLAAGGPYEQYF. CDR3 DNA: TGTGCCAGCAGCTTAGCGGCGGGGGGACCCTACGAGCAGTACTTC.